Listed below are T cell receptor beta chains from one sample, sequenced in a study of cytomegalovirus exposure and HLA in healthy donors. Measured with immunoSEQ multiplex PCR; TCRdb has only the in-frame clones, and not every one. The sample lists tens of thousands of clones, 62% seen once, with 4.4% in the top ten. Sequencing input: PBMCs. The receptor source for this set is a male donor in good health and CMV-seropositive. The CDR3 runs from the conserved cysteine through the conserved F or W. The D gene is left open where the match is weak. Size is omitted from some rows. Given values are once, few, many or a class for expanded clones.

d_call,clone_size,j_call,v_call,cdr3_aa,cdr3_nt
TRBD2,-,TRBJ2-7,TRBV30,CAWSISGSGEQYF,TGTGCCTGGAGTATCAGCGGGAGCGGCGAGCAGTACTTC
TRBD1,-,TRBJ2-2,TRBV18,CASSPRQGDTGELFF,TGTGCCAGCTCACCACGGCAGGGGGACACCGGGGAGCTGTTTTTT
TRBD2,few,TRBJ2-5,TRBV25-1,CASSVAGSQETQYF,TGTGCCAGCAGTGTAGCGGGGAGCCAAGAGACCCAGTACTTC
TRBD2,-,TRBJ2-1,TRBV11-2,CASSSGTSGYNEQFF,TGTGCCAGCAGCTCCGGGACTAGCGGCTACAATGAGCAGTTCTTC
TRBD2,-,TRBJ2-3,TRBV6-5,CASSYQPQGGADTQYF,TGTGCCAGCAGTTACCAACCTCAGGGAGGGGCAGATACGCAGTATTTT
TRBD1,-,TRBJ1-1,TRBV6-5,CASSYMQGADTEAFF,TGTGCCAGCAGTTACATGCAGGGGGCGGACACTGAAGCTTTCTTT
-,few,TRBJ1-4,TRBV5-6,CASSLGQFSGSEKLFF,TGTGCCAGCAGCTTGGGACAGTTTTCCGGTAGTGAAAAACTGTTTTTT
TRBD2,-,TRBJ2-7,TRBV28,CASRSGGNSYEQYF,TGTGCCAGCAGGAGCGGGGGGAACTCCTACGAGCAGTACTTC
TRBD1,-,TRBJ2-1,TRBV12-5,CASGLRITGERYNEQFF,TGTGCTAGTGGTTTGAGAATCACAGGGGAGAGATACAATGAGCAGTTCTTC
-,-,TRBJ2-5,TRBV6-6,CASRTRGSETQYF,TGTGCCAGCAGAACGAGAGGGTCAGAGACCCAGTACTTC
-,-,TRBJ2-7,TRBV5-4,CASSLTTDTYEQYF,TGTGCCAGCAGCTTGACGACAGATACCTACGAGCAGTACTTC
TRBD1,-,TRBJ2-1,TRBV27,CASSIGTGAQFF,TGTGCCAGCAGTATAGGGACAGGGGCCCAGTTCTTC
-,-,TRBJ1-2,TRBV6-4,CASSDSSRGARGYTF,TGTGCCAGCAGTGACTCGAGTCGGGGGGCGCGGGGCTACACCTTC
-,few,TRBJ2-5,TRBV7-9,CASSLDTAGRETQYF,TGTGCCAGCAGCTTAGATACAGCGGGTAGGGAGACCCAGTACTTC
-,once,TRBJ1-1,TRBV19,CASSKSTEAFF,TGTGCCAGTAGTAAGAGCACTGAAGCTTTCTTT
-,-,TRBJ1-2,TRBV4-1,CASSQVDRSGYGYPF,TGCGCCAGCAGCCAAGTCGACAGGAGTGGGTATGGCTACCCCTTC
TRBD1,-,TRBJ1-1,TRBV19,CASSTAGQGITEAFF,TGTGCCAGTAGTACCGCGGGACAGGGGATCACTGAAGCTTTCTTT
TRBD1,few,TRBJ1-1,TRBV6-1,CASSEDRTGGRNTEAFF,TGTGCCAGCAGTGAAGACAGGACAGGAGGTAGGAACACTGAAGCTTTCTTT
TRBD1,once,TRBJ2-2,TRBV5-6,CASSWGQGVTGELFF,TGTGCCAGCAGCTGGGGACAGGGGGTCACCGGGGAGCTGTTTTTT
-,few,TRBJ1-1,TRBV27,CASSSQRGSDLSEAFF,TGTGCCAGCAGTTCGCAAAGGGGGTCCGATCTCTCTGAAGCTTTCTTT
TRBD1,-,TRBJ1-2,TRBV18,CASSLPTDRVLYGYTF,TGTGCCAGCTCACTCCCCACGGACAGGGTCCTCTATGGCTACACCTTC
-,few,TRBJ1-1,TRBV10-3,CAIRGQSFGAFF,TGTGCCATCAGAGGACAGTCCTTTGGGGCTTTCTTT
-,-,TRBJ1-1,TRBV7-3,CASSLWGVNTEAFF,TGTGCCAGCAGCTTGTGGGGGGTGAACACTGAAGCTTTCTTT
-,-,TRBJ1-4,TRBV5-4,CASSPADKGTGISEKLFF,TGTGCCAGCAGCCCCGCGGATAAGGGTACGGGAATAAGTGAAAAACTGTTTTTT
-,-,TRBJ1-5,TRBV9,CASSVEGGNQPQHF,TGTGCCAGCAGCGTAGAGGGAGGCAATCAGCCCCAGCATTTT
-,-,TRBJ1-2,TRBV19,CASSIYSGSYGYTF,TGTGCCAGTAGTATTTATTCCGGGAGCTATGGCTACACCTTC
-,few,TRBJ1-4,TRBV14,CASSQELTSAGEKLFF,TGTGCCAGCAGCCAAGAGTTAACTTCGGCGGGTGAAAAACTGTTTTTT
-,-,TRBJ1-5,TRBV28,CASSLMTGTNQPQHF,TGTGCCAGCAGTCTTATGACAGGAACAAATCAGCCCCAGCATTTT
TRBD2,once,TRBJ2-1,TRBV5-1,CASFSGGTYNEQFF,TGCGCCAGTTTTAGCGGGGGGACGTACAATGAGCAGTTCTTC
TRBD1,-,TRBJ1-2,TRBV2,CASSDPSQGEDGYTF,TGTGCCAGCAGTGATCCCTCACAGGGGGAGGATGGCTACACCTTC
-,-,TRBJ2-2,TRBV19,CASSIYPGELFF,TGTGCCAGTAGTATCTACCCCGGGGAGCTGTTTTTT
-,-,TRBJ1-2,TRBV28,CASSGWGGDGYTF,TGTGCCAGCAGTGGGTGGGGGGGGGATGGCTACACCTTC
-,few,TRBJ1-2,TRBV7-2,CASSLADRPLLTF,TGTGCCAGCAGCTTAGCTGACAGACCTCTTCTAACCTTC